Below, 13 T cell receptor beta chains from the same sample are listed, as sequenced in a study of cytomegalovirus exposure and HLA in healthy donors. Measured with immunoSEQ multiplex PCR; TCRdb has only the in-frame clones, and not every one. The top ten clones hold more than 1.4% of a sample with 150,000 to 200,000 clones, roughly 88% of them seen once. The sequencing sample was made of PBMCs. The receptor source for this set is a woman between 18 and 29 years old in good health and CMV-seronegative.

This clone showed up just a few times. V usage is TRBV2 and J usage is TRBJ2-7; D is possibly TRBD2 (5 bases). Per germline, CDR1 SNHLY and CDR2 FYNNEI. Trimming shortened V by 6 bases and J by 9 bases, and 12 bases separated the two germline ends. The CDR3 spans 11 residues. The CDR3 bases are TGTGCCAGCAGCGCGGGCGTGGGGCAGTACTTC. Protein: CASSAGVGQYF.

V and J are TRBV19 and TRBJ2-1; a weak D match, TRBD2 (6 bases). Trimming took 1 base from V and 6 from J, leaving 10 bases between them. CDR1 is LNHDA and CDR2 is SQIVND in the germline V gene (reference sequence). The CDR3 spans 14 residues. The CDR3 loop reads CASSIGGTFNEQFF. CDR3 in DNA: TGTGCCAGTAGTATAGGTGGGACTTTCAATGAGCAGTTCTTC.

The chain employs TRBV28 and TRBJ2-3, with D possibly being TRBD1 (5 bases). The CDR3 runs 13 residues. Germline V lookup: CDR1 MDHEN, CDR2 SYDVKM. The germline V and J ends were trimmed by 3 bases and 2 bases, with 6 bases remaining between them. The CDR3 loop reads CASSLTATDTQYF. DNA for the CDR3: TGTGCCAGCAGTTTGACAGCCACAGATACGCAGTATTTT.

The chain uses TRBV19 and TRBJ2-3, with 8 nucleotides matching TRBD2. Trimming cost V 3 bases and J 0 bases; bases outside gene matches: 5. Germline V gives CDR1 LNHDA, CDR2 SQIVND (reference sequence). The CDR3 is 16 residues long. CDR3 nucleotide sequence: TGTGCCAGTAGTATGCGGGGGGATACTAGCACAGATACGCAGTATTTT. As protein: CASSMRGDTSTDTQYF.

The gene calls are TRBV5-1 and TRBJ2-7; TRBD1 aligns across 9 bases. The CDR3 has 14 amino acids. CDR1 and CDR2 from the germline V gene are SGHRS and YFSETQ. V shed 6 bases, J shed 2 bases, and the junction held 6 bases outside the gene matches. CDR3 sequence reads: CASKSGQGTYEQYF. CDR3 DNA sequence: TGCGCCAGCAAGAGCGGACAGGGGACCTACGAGCAGTACTTC.

The chain joins TRBV5-6 to TRBJ2-7; 10 positions match TRBD1. Germline V CDR1 and CDR2: SGHDT, YYEEEE. Trimming at V came to 3 bases and at J to 3 bases, leaving 15 bases not matched to a gene. The CDR3 has 18 amino acids. The CDR3 sequence is CASSSAPGQGSKRYEQYF. Written as DNA, the CDR3 is TGTGCCAGCAGCTCGGCTCCGGGACAGGGGAGTAAGCGCTACGAGCAGTACTTC.

The CDR3 protein is CATNLGGSHSYNEQFF. CDR3 DNA: TGTGCCACCAATCTGGGCGGGAGTCACTCCTACAATGAGCAGTTCTTC. V and J are TRBV15 and TRBJ2-1, with 7 positions matching TRBD2. The V gene end was trimmed by 7 bases and the J gene end by 0 bases; junction bases not matched to a gene: 9. The CDR3 spans 16 residues. Germline-derived CDR1 and CDR2 are LNHNV and YYDKDF (reference sequence).

The chain is built from TRBV19 and TRBJ1-6; the match to TRBD1 covers 7 bases. J lost 7 bases, V lost 1 base, and 4 bases had no gene match. This CDR3 has 15 residues. The germline gives CDR1 LNHDA, CDR2 SQIVND (reference sequence). The CDR3 protein is CASSIGDRVNSPLHF. CDR3 DNA sequence: TGTGCCAGTAGTATAGGAGACAGGGTAAATTCACCCCTCCACTTT.

This rearrangement joins TRBV6-5 to TRBJ1-4; tentative D call: TRBD1 (6 bases). Trimming removed 6 bases from V and 0 bases from J, with 11 bases in between. The germline V gene has CDR1 MNHEY and CDR2 SVGAGI. This CDR3 spans 15 amino acids. The CDR3 DNA is TGTGCCAGCAGGAAACGGACAGCAACTAATGAAAAACTGTTTTTT. This gives the protein CASRKRTATNEKLFF.

The chain has TRBV28 and TRBJ2-1; D is unclear. The V gene lost 7 bases and the J gene lost 4 bases, with 5 bases spanning the gap. This CDR3 is 11 amino acids long. Germline CDR1 MDHEN, CDR2 SYDVKM. CDR3 sequence: CASNAYNEQFF. For the CDR3, the DNA is TGTGCCAGCAACGCGTACAATGAGCAGTTCTTC.

There are a few counts of this clone. The chain couples TRBV6-4 to TRBJ2-6; maybe TRBD1 (6 bases). Trimming cost V 2 bases and J 1 base, with 9 bases left between them. Looked up from germline, CDR1 is MRHNA and CDR2 is SNTAGT. This CDR3 region has 16 residues. The CDR3: CASSDGDISGANVLTF. The CDR3 DNA reads as TGTGCCAGCAGTGACGGGGACATATCTGGGGCCAACGTCCTGACTTTC.

The chain employs TRBV19 and TRBJ1-1, with 7 bases fitting TRBD1. The CDR3 loop spans 16 amino acids. Losses at the gene ends were 4 bases for V and 5 bases for J; bases not matched to a gene: 13. Germline CDR1 is LNHDA and CDR2 is SQIVND (reference sequence). CDR3 sequence (DNA): TGTGCCAGTAGTACAGTCAGGGGGGCTTGGGAAACTGAAGCTTTCTTT. It encodes CASSTVRGAWETEAFF.

This chain links TRBV7-2 with TRBJ1-5, with D unclear. The germline gives CDR1 SGHTA, CDR2 FQGNSA. The CDR3 runs 18 residues. V was clipped by 5 bases and J by 0 bases, with 20 bases between them. For the CDR3, the DNA is TGTGCCAGCAGCCTGATAGCTAGCCCCTCGCGTAGCAATCAGCCCCAGCATTTT. This sequence encodes CASSLIASPSRSNQPQHF.